The 22 T cell receptor beta chains below were found in one sample sequenced in a study of OX40 agonist ivuxolimab in advanced cancers. The table came from immunoSEQ multiplex PCR; TCRdb's copy has only in-frame clones and leaves some out. The sample consists of 80,000 to 95,000 clones, approximately 91% of them appearing once. The input for sequencing was CD4+ or CD8+ T cells sorted from blood, taken in a trial of the OX40 agonist ivuxolimab. These receptors were taken from an adult with an advanced solid tumor such as melanoma, head and neck, liver or kidney cancer.

The chain couples TRBV4-3 to TRBJ2-7; tentative D call: TRBD2 (6 bases). Germline-derived CDR1 and CDR2 are LGHNA and YSLEER. This CDR3 comprises 18 residues. Trimming removed 3 bases from V and 0 bases from J, with 21 bases in between. The DNA of the CDR3 is TGCGCCAGCAGCCAGGGTCTTTATGGCGGGATGAGCTCCTACGAGCAGTACTTC. It encodes CASSQGLYGGMSSYEQYF.

The J gene is TRBJ2-5, the V gene TRBV7-9, with 12 nucleotides matching TRBD1. V shed 4 bases, J shed 5 bases, and the junction held 2 bases outside the gene matches. CDR1 is SEHNR, CDR2 FQNEAQ, per germline (reference sequence). The CDR3 loop spans 14 amino acids. The CDR3 protein is CASSWDRGQETQYF. The CDR3 coding sequence is TGTGCCAGCAGCTGGGACAGGGGGCAGGAGACCCAGTACTTC.

The rearrangement links TRBV30 to TRBJ2-4; D is unresolved. The V and J ends lost 0 bases and 9 bases respectively, with 6 bases between them. This CDR3 has 11 amino acids. Germline V gene data show CDR1 as GTSNPN and CDR2 as SVGIG (reference sequence). The CDR3 bases are TGTGCCTGGAGTGTGGTCTCCATTCAGTACTTC. This sequence encodes CAWSVVSIQYF.

The chain carries TRBV6-1 and TRBJ1-2, with a possible D match to TRBD1 (5 bases). Trimming shortened V by 2 bases and J by 5 bases, and 15 bases separated the two germline ends. The CDR3 runs to 15 residues. The germline gives CDR1 MNHNS, CDR2 SASEGT. CDR3 coding DNA: TGTGCCAGCAGTGAAAGGCCCTGGACACCGTATGGCTACACCTTC. It translates to CASSERPWTPYGYTF.

The chain links TRBV7-2 to TRBJ2-3; possibly TRBD1 for D (5 bases). The V and J ends lost 0 bases and 1 base respectively, with 11 bases between them. This CDR3 has 16 residues. Germline-derived CDR1 and CDR2 are SGHTA and FQGNSA. The CDR3 loop is CASSLASGSGTDTQYF. Written as DNA, the CDR3 is TGTGCCAGCAGCTTAGCGTCAGGGTCGGGCACAGATACGCAGTATTTT.

The chain carries TRBV7-2 and TRBJ2-7, with a possible D match to TRBD2 (5 bases). Germline V gene data show CDR1 as SGHTA and CDR2 as FQGNSA. The CDR3 length is 13 residues. The V gene lost 1 base and the J gene lost 6 bases, with 10 bases spanning the gap. The CDR3 protein is CASSLGPSGEQYF. CDR3 nucleotides: TGTGCCAGCAGCTTAGGGCCGAGCGGCGAGCAGTACTTC.

In DNA form, the CDR3 reads TGTGCCTGGAATGTTGTATTAGGCGAGACCCAGTACTTC. Protein: CAWNVVLGETQYF. J is TRBJ2-5 and V is TRBV30; D gene ambiguous. This CDR3 is built from 13 residues. Trimming removed 4 bases from V and 5 bases from J, with 14 bases in between. Germline V gene lookup returns CDR1 GTSNPN and CDR2 SVGIG (reference sequence).

This chain uses TRBV10-1 with TRBJ2-3, with a weak D call TRBD1 (5 bases). The germline CDR1 and CDR2 sequences are WNHNN and SYGVQD (reference sequence). The CDR3 is 12 amino acids. The V end lost 10 bases, the J end lost 6 bases, and 14 bases lay between the germline ends. This CDR3 reads CAILRGWDTQYF. CDR3 sequence (DNA): TGCGCCATCCTAAGGGGTTGGGATACGCAGTATTTT.

V is TRBV25-1 and J is TRBJ1-2, with 7 positions matching TRBD1. The germline V gene has CDR1 MGHDK and CDR2 SYGVNS. J was trimmed by 5 bases and V by 4 bases; bases with no gene match: 7. CDR3 length: 14 residues. The CDR3 loop is CASSGPTGRYGYTF. The CDR3 coding sequence is TGTGCCAGCAGTGGCCCGACAGGGAGGTATGGCTACACCTTC.

The chain couples TRBV18 to TRBJ1-2; D is uncertain. The CDR3 contains 12 residues. Trimming shortened V by 3 bases and J by 6 bases, and 8 bases separated the two germline ends. Germline CDR1 and CDR2: KGHSH and LQKENI. The CDR3 DNA sequence: TGTGCCAGCTCACCTAATGGGGATGGCTACACCTTC. Translation: CASSPNGDGYTF.

CDR3 bases: TGTGCCAGCAGTGAAACTAGCGGGGGCCGCACAGATACGCAGTATTTT. This translates into CASSETSGGRTDTQYF. The chain links TRBV6-1 to TRBJ2-3, with TRBD2 matching 11 bases. J lost 1 base, V lost 2 bases, and 2 bases had no gene match. This CDR3 is built from 16 residues. The V gene's germline CDR1 is MNHNS and CDR2 SASEGT.

The chain carries TRBV10-2 and TRBJ1-5; TRBD1 aligns across 7 bases. Germline assignment: CDR1 WSHSY and CDR2 SAAADI. This CDR3 has 14 amino acids. Losses at the gene ends were 3 bases for V and 4 bases for J; bases not matched to a gene: 3. The CDR3 coding sequence is TGCGCCAGCAGTGAACAGGGGTGGAATCAGCCCCAGCATTTT. This gives the protein CASSEQGWNQPQHF.

This clone turned up a few times. V is TRBV11-3 and J is TRBJ1-1; possibly TRBD1 for D (6 bases). Germline-derived CDR1 and CDR2 are SGHNT and YENEEA. V lost 4 bases to trimming and J lost 1 base, with 10 bases between them. The CDR3 is made up of 14 amino acids. The CDR3 spells CASSSRTENTEAFF. CDR3 nucleotide sequence: TGTGCCAGCAGCTCCCGGACAGAGAACACTGAAGCTTTCTTT. The complete variable domain, with remaining parts taken from reference TRBV11-3 and TRBJ1-1, reads EAGVVQSPRYKIIEKKQPVAFWCNPISGHNTLYWYLQNLGQGPELLIRYENEEAVDDSQLPKDRFSAERLKGVDSTLKIQPAELGDSAVYLCASSSRTENTEAFFGQGTRLTVV.

This rearrangement joins TRBV2 to TRBJ2-1, with TRBD1 identical over 7 bases. The CDR3 spans 14 residues. Germline CDR1 and CDR2: SNHLY and FYNNEI. Trimming at V came to 5 bases and at J to 4 bases, leaving 5 bases not matched to a gene. As DNA, the CDR3 is TGTGCCAGCAGTCGTACGACAGGGTACAATGAGCAGTTCTTC. Translating gives CASSRTTGYNEQFF. Based on the CDR3 plus reference TRBV2 and TRBJ2-1, the full variable domain is EPEVTQTPSHQVTQMGQEVILRCVPISNHLYFYWYRQILGQKVEFLVSFYNNEISEKSEIFDDQFSVERPDGSNFTLKIRSTKLEDSAMYFCASSRTTGYNEQFFGPGTRLTVL.

This chain joins TRBV7-3 and TRBJ2-3, with 10 bases aligning to TRBD2. Germline CDR1 and CDR2: SGHTA and FQGTGA. CDR3 length: 15 residues. After removal of 5 bases from V and 3 bases from J, the junction contained 5 bases not matched to a gene. CDR3 sequence: CASSRSGGHTDTQYF. The CDR3 nucleotides read TGTGCCAGCAGCCGTAGCGGGGGGCATACAGATACGCAGTATTTT.

The chain joins TRBV7-3 to TRBJ1-1; a weak D match, TRBD1 (6 bases). This CDR3 is built from 12 residues. Germline loops: CDR1 SGHTA, CDR2 FQGTGA. Trimming pared 6 bases from V and 8 bases from J, leaving 13 bases between. Written as DNA, the CDR3 is TGTGCCAGCAGTCCAGGGGTGGGCGAAGCTTTCTTT. Its translation: CASSPGVGEAFF. Based on the CDR3 plus reference TRBV7-3 and TRBJ1-1, the full variable domain is GAGVSQTPSNKVTEKGKYVELRCDPISGHTALYWYRQSLGQGPEFLIYFQGTGAADDSGLPNDRFFAVRPEGSVSTLKIQRTERGDSAVYLCASSPGVGEAFFGQGTRLTVV.

This clone was seen once. The rearrangement links TRBV6-5 to TRBJ2-5; TRBD1 is a possible D gene (6 bases). CDR3 size: 13 residues. Germline assignment: CDR1 MNHEY and CDR2 SVGAGI. V shed 5 bases and J shed 5 bases, with 12 bases lying between them. This chain's CDR3 is CASSNRAWETQYF. The CDR3 region has the DNA TGTGCCAGCAGTAACAGGGCTTGGGAGACCCAGTACTTC.

In DNA, the CDR3 is TGTGCCAGCAGTTCGGCGGGGGTCGACACCGGGGAGCTGTTTTTT. This sequence encodes CASSSAGVDTGELFF. The chain joins TRBV28 to TRBJ2-2, with 7 bases aligning to TRBD2. Germline CDR1 MDHEN, CDR2 SYDVKM. Trimming at V came to 4 bases and at J to 3 bases, leaving 5 bases not matched to a gene. The CDR3 sequence is 15 residues long.

The chain employs TRBV4-1 and TRBJ1-2; D gene unclear. V was shortened by 0 bases and J by 7 bases, with 9 bases between the two germline ends. CDR3 length equals 13 residues. Germline lookup yields CDR1 MGHRA and CDR2 YSYEKL. Here the CDR3 DNA reads TGCGCCAGCAGCCAAGAGGGGTACGGTGGCTACACCTTC. This sequence encodes CASSQEGYGGYTF.

This clone appeared once. The chain has TRBV2 and TRBJ1-5, with 11 positions matching TRBD1. Germline-derived CDR1 and CDR2 are SNHLY and FYNNEI. After removal of 4 bases from V and 2 bases from J, the junction contained 1 base not matched to a gene. The CDR3 loop spans 15 amino acids. In nucleotides, the CDR3 is TGTGCCAGCAGTGGGACAGGGGGCGGCAATCAGCCCCAGCATTTT. Translating it yields CASSGTGGGNQPQHF.

This clone was found a few times. The chain has TRBV29-1 and TRBJ2-5; D unresolved. Trimming pared 7 bases from V and 4 bases from J, leaving 13 bases between. CDR1 is SQVTM, CDR2 ANQGSEA, per germline. The CDR3 runs 12 residues. This CDR3 reads CSASRVGETQYF. CDR3 nucleotide sequence: TGCAGCGCAAGTCGTGTGGGAGAGACCCAGTACTTC.

The rearrangement joins TRBV7-2 to TRBJ1-2; D call uncertain. The ends were cut back, 5 bases at V and 5 bases at J, with 9 bases in the middle. This CDR3 contains 12 residues. The germline V gene has CDR1 SGHTA and CDR2 FQGNSA. The CDR3 here is CASSTYGYGYTF. The CDR3, as DNA: TGTGCCAGCAGCACATATGGGTATGGCTACACCTTC.